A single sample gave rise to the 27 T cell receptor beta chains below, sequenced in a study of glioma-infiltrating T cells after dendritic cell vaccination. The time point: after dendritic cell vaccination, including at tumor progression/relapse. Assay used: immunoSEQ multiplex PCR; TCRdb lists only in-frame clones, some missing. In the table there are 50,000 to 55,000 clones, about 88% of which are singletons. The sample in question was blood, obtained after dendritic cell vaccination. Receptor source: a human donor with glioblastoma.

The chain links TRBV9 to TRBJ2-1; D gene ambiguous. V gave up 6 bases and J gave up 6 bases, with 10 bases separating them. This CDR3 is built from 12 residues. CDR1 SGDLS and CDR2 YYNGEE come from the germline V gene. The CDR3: CASNNPGNEQFF. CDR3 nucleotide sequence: TGTGCCAGCAACAATCCGGGCAATGAGCAGTTCTTC.

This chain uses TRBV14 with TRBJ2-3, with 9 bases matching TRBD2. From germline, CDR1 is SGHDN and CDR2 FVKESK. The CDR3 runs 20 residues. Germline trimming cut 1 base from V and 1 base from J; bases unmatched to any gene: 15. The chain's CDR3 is CASSQARSTGGRAGTDTQYF. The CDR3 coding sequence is TGTGCCAGCAGCCAAGCACGTTCAACTGGCGGGAGGGCCGGCACAGATACGCAGTATTTT.

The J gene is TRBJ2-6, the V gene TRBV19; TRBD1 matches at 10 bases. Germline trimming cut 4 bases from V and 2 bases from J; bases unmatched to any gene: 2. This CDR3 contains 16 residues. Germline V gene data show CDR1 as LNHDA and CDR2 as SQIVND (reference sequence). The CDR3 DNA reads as TGTGCCAGTAGTAGACAGGGGGCAACTGGGGCCAACGTCCTGACTTTC. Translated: CASSRQGATGANVLTF. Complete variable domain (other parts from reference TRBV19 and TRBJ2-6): DGGITQSPKYLFRKEGQNVTLSCEQNLNHDAMYWYRQDPGQGLRLIYYSQIVNDFQKGDIAEGYSVSREKKESFPLTVTSAQKNPTAFYLCASSRQGATGANVLTFGAGSRLTVL.

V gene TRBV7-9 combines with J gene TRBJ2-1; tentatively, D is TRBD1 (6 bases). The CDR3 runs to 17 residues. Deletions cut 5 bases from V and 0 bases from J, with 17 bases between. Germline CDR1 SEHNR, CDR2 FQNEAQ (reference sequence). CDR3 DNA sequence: TGTGCCAGCAGCCCCCCCCTACAGGGCGACTCCTACAATGAGCAGTTCTTC. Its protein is CASSPPLQGDSYNEQFF.

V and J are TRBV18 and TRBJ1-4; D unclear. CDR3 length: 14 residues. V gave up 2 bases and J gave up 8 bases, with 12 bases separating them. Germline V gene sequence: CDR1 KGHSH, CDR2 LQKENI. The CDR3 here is CASSPSGWGEKLFF. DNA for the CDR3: TGTGCCAGCTCACCATCGGGGTGGGGAGAAAAACTGTTTTTT.

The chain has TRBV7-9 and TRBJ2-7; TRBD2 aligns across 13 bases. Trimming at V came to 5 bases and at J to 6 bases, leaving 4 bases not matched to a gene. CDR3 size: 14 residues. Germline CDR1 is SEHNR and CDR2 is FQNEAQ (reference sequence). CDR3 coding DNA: TGTGCCAGCAGCCTAAGGACTAGCGGGAGCGAGCAGTACTTC. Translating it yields CASSLRTSGSEQYF.

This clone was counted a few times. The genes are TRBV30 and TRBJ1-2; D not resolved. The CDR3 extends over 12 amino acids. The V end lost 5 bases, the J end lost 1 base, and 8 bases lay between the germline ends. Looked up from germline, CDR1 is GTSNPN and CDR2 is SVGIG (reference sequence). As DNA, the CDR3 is TGTGCCTGGGCCTCAGTTAACTATGGCTACACCTTC. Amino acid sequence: CAWASVNYGYTF.

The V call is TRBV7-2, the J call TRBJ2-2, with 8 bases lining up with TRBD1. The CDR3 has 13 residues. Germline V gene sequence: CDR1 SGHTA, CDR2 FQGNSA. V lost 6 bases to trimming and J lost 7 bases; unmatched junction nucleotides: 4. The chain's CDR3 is CASRRTGNGELFF. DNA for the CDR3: TGTGCCAGCAGGCGGACAGGGAACGGGGAGCTGTTTTTT.

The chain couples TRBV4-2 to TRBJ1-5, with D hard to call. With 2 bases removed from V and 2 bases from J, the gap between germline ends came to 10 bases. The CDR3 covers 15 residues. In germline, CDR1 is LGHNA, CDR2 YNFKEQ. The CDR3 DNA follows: TGTGCCAGCAGCCAAAGTTTGGGAGGCAATCAGCCCCAGCATTTT. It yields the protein CASSQSLGGNQPQHF.

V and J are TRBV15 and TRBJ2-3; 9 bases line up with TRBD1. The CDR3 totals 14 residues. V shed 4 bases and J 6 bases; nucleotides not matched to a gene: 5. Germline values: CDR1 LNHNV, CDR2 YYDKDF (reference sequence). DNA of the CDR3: TGTGCCACCAGCATGGACAGGGGTCGCGATACGCAGTATTTT. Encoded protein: CATSMDRGRDTQYF. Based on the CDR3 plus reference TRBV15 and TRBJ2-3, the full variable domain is DAMVIQNPRYQVTQFGKPVTLSCSQTLNHNVMYWYQQKSSQAPKLLFHYYDKDFNNEADTPDNFQSRRPNTSFCFLDIRSPGLGDTAMYLCATSMDRGRDTQYFGPGTRLTVL.

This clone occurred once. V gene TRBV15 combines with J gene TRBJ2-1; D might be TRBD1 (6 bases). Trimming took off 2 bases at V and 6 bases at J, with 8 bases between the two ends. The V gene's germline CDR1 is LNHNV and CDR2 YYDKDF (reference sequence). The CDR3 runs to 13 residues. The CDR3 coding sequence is TGTGCCACCAGCAGAAGAGGGGGCAATGAGCAGTTCTTC. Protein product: CATSRRGGNEQFF. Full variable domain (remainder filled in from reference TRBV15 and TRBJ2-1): DAMVIQNPRYQVTQFGKPVTLSCSQTLNHNVMYWYQQKSSQAPKLLFHYYDKDFNNEADTPDNFQSRRPNTSFCFLDIRSPGLGDTAMYLCATSRRGGNEQFFGPGTRLTVL.

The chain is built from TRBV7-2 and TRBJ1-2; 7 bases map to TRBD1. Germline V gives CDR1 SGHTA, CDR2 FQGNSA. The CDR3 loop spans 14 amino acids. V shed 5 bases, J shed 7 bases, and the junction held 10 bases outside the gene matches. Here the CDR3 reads CASSQGDSLGGYTF. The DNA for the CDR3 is TGTGCCAGCAGCCAAGGGGACAGCTTGGGTGGCTACACCTTC.

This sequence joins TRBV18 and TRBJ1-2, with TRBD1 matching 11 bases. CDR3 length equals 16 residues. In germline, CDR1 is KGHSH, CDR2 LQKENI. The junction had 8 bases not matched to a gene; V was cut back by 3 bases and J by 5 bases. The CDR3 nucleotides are TGTGCCAGCTCACCGGAGGACAGGGGGCTAGGATATGGCTACACCTTC. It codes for CASSPEDRGLGYGYTF. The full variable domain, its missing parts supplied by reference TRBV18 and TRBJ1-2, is NAGVMQNPRHLVRRRGQEARLRCSPMKGHSHVYWYRQLPEEGLKFMVYLQKENIIDESGMPKERFSAEFPKEGPSILRIQQVVRGDSAAYFCASSPEDRGLGYGYTFGSGTRLTVV.

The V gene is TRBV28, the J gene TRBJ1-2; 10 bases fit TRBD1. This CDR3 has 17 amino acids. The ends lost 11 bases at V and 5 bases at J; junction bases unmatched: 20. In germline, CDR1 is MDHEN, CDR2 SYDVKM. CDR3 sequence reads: CALTRDRGAVGAYGYTF. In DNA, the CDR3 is TGTGCCCTGACCCGGGACAGGGGAGCGGTCGGGGCATATGGCTACACCTTC.

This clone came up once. The CDR3 sequence: CASSVYRSSYEQYF. The CDR3 nucleotides read TGTGCCAGCAGTGTATACAGGAGCTCCTACGAGCAGTACTTC. This chain joins TRBV28 and TRBJ2-7; a possible D gene is TRBD1 (5 bases). This CDR3 is built from 14 residues. The germline gives CDR1 MDHEN, CDR2 SYDVKM. V was cut by 5 bases and J by 0 bases, with 11 bases left in between.

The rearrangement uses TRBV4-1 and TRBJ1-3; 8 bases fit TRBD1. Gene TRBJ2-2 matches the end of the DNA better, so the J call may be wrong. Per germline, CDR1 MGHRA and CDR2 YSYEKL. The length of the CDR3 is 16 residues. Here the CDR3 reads CASSQDDQGARGELFF. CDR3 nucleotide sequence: TGCGCCAGCAGCCAAGATGATCAGGGGGCGCGCGGGGAGCTGTTTTTT.

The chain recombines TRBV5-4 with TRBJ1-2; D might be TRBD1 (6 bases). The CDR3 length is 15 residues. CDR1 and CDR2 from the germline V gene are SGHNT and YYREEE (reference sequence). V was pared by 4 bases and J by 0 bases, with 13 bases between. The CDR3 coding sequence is TGTGCCAGCAGCACCTCGACAGGAGCTAACTATGGCTACACCTTC. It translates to CASSTSTGANYGYTF.

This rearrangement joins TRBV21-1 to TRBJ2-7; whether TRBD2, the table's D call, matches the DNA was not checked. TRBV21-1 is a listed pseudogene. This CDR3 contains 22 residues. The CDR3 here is CASSIPTLWTSGRPNVSYEQYF. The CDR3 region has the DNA TGTGCCAGCAGCATCCCTACCCTCTGGACTAGCGGGAGGCCAAACGTCTCCTACGAGCAGTACTTC.

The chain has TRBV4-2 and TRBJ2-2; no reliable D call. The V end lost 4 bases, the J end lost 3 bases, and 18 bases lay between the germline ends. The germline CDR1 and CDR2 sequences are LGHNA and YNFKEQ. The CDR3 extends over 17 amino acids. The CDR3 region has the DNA TGTGCCAGCAGCCTCAACCCCCCCAGCGAATACACCGGGGAGCTGTTTTTT. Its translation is CASSLNPPSEYTGELFF.

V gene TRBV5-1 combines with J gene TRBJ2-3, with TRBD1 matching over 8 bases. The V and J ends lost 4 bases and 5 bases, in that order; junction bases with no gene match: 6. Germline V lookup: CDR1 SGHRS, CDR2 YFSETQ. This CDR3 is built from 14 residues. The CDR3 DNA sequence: TGCGCCAGCAGCGGGACAGGTGCCGGAGATACGCAGTATTTT. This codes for CASSGTGAGDTQYF.

DNA of the CDR3: TGCGCCAGCAGCTTGGAGGCGGGCTATAATTCACCCCTCCACTTT. Encoded protein: CASSLEAGYNSPLHF. The chain is built from TRBV5-1 and TRBJ1-6; D gene uncertain. Germline V gene lookup returns CDR1 SGHRS and CDR2 YFSETQ. Trimming removed 0 bases from V and 3 bases from J, with 7 bases in between. The CDR3 spans 15 residues. The whole variable domain, filled in from reference TRBV5-1 and TRBJ1-6, reads KAGVTQTPRYLIKTRGQQVTLSCSPISGHRSVSWYQQTPGQGLQFLFEYFSETQRNKGNFPGRFSGRQFSNSRSEMNVSTLELGDSALYLCASSLEAGYNSPLHFGNGTRLTVT.

CDR3 residues: CASSRGGSYEQYF. In DNA, the CDR3 is TGTGCCAGCAGTCGTGGGGGCTCCTACGAGCAGTACTTC. The chain couples TRBV28 to TRBJ2-5, with D possibly being TRBD1 or TRBD2 (5 bases each). Matching the DNA end better, TRBJ2-7 makes the J call doubtful. Germline V lookup: CDR1 MDHEN, CDR2 SYDVKM. This CDR3 region has 13 residues.

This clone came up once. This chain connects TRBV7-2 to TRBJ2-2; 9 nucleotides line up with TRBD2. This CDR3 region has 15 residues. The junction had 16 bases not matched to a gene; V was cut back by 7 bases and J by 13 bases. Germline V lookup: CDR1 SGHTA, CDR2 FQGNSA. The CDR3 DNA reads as TGTGCCAGCATCGAAAAGGGCGGGAGGGCGGAGGGGCTGTTTTTT. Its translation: CASIEKGGRAEGLFF.

CDR3 sequence: CASSLVVSQETQYF. The CDR3 DNA follows: TGTGCCAGCAGCTTAGTTGTTTCACAAGAGACCCAGTACTTC. The chain combines TRBV7-6 with TRBJ2-5; D ambiguous. This CDR3 has 14 residues. Germline CDR1 reads SGHVS; CDR2 reads FNYEAQ. The germline V and J ends were trimmed by 1 base and 2 bases, with 8 bases remaining between them.

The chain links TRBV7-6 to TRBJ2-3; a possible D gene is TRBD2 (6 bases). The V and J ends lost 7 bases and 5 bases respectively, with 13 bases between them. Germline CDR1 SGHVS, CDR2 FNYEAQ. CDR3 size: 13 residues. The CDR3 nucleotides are TGTGCCAGCAACGACCTCGGGGGAGATACGCAGTATTTT. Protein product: CASNDLGGDTQYF.

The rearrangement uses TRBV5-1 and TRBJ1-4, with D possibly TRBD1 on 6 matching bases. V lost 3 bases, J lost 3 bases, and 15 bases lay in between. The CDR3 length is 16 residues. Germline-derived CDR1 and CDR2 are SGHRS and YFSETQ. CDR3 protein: CASSSPNRAANEKLFF. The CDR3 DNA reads TGCGCCAGCAGCTCCCCGAACAGGGCTGCTAATGAAAAACTGTTTTTT.

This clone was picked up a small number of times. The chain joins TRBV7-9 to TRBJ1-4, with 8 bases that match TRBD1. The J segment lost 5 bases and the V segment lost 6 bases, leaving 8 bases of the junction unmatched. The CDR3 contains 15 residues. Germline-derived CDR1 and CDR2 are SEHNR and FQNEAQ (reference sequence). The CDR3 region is CASRATGAKNEKLFF. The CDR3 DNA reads TGTGCCAGCAGAGCGACAGGGGCGAAAAATGAAAAACTGTTTTTT.